This T cell receptor beta chain was sequenced in a study of T cells expressing NK-cell markers. Template switching by 5'RACE with UMIs generated the TCR beta cDNA. TCRdb reprocessed the 5' RACE reads and keeps a single row for each CDR3 protein, giving no DNA. The specimen's table records some 500,000 distinct CDR3 sequences. About this clonotype itself: Its antigen is as yet unknown.

Germline values: CDR1 SGHVS, CDR2 FQNEAQ. The CDR3 length is 15 residues. Regarding the study as a whole: Expanded NKG2C+ T cell clones were not confirmed as HCMV-specific. In a group of several donors, dominant NKG2C+ clonotypes represented roughly 1.0-8% of CD8+ T cells.

The chain recombines TRBV7-8 with TRBJ2-1; the TCRdb call, TRBD2, lacks DNA for checking. The origin of this receptor is a woman in her fifties or sixties in good health. Sequenced: blood T cells: a sorted CD56 or NKG2C T cell subset, CD4+ or CD8+ T cells, or bulk PBMC T cells (not recorded which). CDR3 sequence reads: CASSFRGLAGGEQFF.